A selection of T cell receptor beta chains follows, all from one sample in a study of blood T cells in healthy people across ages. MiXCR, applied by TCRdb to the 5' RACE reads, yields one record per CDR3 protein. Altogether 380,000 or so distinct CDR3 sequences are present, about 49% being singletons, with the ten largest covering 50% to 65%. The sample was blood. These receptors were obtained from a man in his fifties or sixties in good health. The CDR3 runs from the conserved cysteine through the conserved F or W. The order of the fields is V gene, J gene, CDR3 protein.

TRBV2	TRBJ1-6	CASSETAGGPLHF
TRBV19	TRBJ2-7	CASSISGSWDEQYF
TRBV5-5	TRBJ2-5	CASSLVLGWEETQYF
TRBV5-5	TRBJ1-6	CASSLVEGRYSSLHF
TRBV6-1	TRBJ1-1	CASSEIREAFF
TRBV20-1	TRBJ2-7	CSARDSPYEQYF
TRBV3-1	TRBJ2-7	CASMPDGSYEQYF
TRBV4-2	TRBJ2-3	CANSQTSGSDTQYF
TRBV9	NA	CASSVEEARGNEQYF
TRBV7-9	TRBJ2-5	CASSFGRDHETQYF
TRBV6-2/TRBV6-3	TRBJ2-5	CASSYHRGTSGNLETQYF
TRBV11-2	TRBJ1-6	CASSPRDRVVSYNSPLHF
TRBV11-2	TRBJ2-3	CASSSPEQGDTQYF
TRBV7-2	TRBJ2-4	CASSLVAFIAAKNIQYF
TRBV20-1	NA	CSAIWGGAQETQYF
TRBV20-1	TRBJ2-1	CNADRVPAADEQFF
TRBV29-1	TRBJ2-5	CSVDGGMETQYF
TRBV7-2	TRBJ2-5	CASSPYKGETQYF
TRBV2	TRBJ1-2	CASSPGTESGYTF
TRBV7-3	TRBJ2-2	CASSTRQGLTGELFF
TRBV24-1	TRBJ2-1	CATSGGWYNEQFF
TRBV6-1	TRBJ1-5	CASSEDRRTQPQHF
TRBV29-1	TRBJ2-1	CSVEDGYNEQFF
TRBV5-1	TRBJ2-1	CASSLGLAWSHEQFF
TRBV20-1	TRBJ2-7	CSATGQGYEQYF
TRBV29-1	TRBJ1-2	CSVEGRKNGYTF
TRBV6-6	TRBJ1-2	CASRRTGAMEFYGYTF
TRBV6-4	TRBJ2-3	CASSEGAGGPDTQYF
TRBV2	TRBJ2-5	CASSVDSGSGQETQYF
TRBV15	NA	CATSRAGFTGEQYF
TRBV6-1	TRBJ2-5	CASSEALQSKEQYF
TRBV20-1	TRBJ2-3	CSAGLAGETDTQYF
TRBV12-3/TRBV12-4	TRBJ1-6	CASSLRHKNSPLHF
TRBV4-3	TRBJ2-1	CASSQVGGGSLRNEQFF
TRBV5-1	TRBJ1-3	CASSLGTPTPGNTIYF
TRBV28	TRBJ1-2	CASRSQGAAGYTF
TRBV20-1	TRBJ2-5	CSAEFGGTQYF
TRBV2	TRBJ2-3	CASSRQTGTQYF
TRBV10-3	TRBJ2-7	CAISPTSSHEQYF
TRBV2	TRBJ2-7	CASSEQGQGYNEQYF
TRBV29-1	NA	CSVDRGFETQYF
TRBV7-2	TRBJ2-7	CASSPWTGAYGQYF
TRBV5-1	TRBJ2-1	CASKEGGHYNEQFF
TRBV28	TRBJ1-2	CASKFLTGGISNYGYTF
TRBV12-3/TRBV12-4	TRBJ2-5	CASSKRVRLAGVTNEQYF
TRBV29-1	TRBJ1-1	CSIKSGTRYQAEAFF
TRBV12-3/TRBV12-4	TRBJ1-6	CASTPGLQNSPLHF
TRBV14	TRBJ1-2	CASSQYRGPNYGYTF
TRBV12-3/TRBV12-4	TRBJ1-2	CASSASEGAGYTF
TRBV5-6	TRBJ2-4	CASSLAVAGAAKNIQYF
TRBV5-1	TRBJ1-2	CASSSGLYGYTF
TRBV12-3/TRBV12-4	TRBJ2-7	CASSSGRGYEQYF
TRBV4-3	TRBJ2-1	CASSQDYQGGEQFF
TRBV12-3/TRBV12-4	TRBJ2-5	CASRVQGQETQYF
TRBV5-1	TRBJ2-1	CASTSGQGTYNEQFF
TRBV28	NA	CASSLTPGQYLSCEQYF
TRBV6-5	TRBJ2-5	CASIKRTEGTQYF
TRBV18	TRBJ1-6	CASSNGGNPNSPLHF
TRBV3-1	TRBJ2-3	CASSLLRSDTQYF